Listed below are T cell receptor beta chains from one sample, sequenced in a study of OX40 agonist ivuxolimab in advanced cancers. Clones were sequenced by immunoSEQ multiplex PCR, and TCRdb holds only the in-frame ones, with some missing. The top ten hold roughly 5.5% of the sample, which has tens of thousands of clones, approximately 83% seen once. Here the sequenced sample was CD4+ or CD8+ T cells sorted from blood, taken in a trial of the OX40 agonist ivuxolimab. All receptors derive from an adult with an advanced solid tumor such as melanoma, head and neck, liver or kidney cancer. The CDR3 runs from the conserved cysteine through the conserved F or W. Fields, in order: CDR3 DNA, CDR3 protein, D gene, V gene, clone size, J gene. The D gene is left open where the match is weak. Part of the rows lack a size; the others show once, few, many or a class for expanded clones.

DNA: TGTGCCAGCAGTTGGGCGGGAAGCTCCTACGAGCAGTACTTC
CDR3: CASSWAGSSYEQYF
D: -
V: TRBV27
size: -
J: TRBJ2-7

DNA: TGTGCCAGCAGTTTGGTCGGAGTGGATACGCAGTATTTT
CDR3: CASSLVGVDTQYF
D: -
V: TRBV6-6
size: -
J: TRBJ2-3

DNA: TGTGCCAGCAGCTTAGTATACGGGCCTAAAAACATTCAGTACTTC
CDR3: CASSLVYGPKNIQYF
D: -
V: TRBV7-2
size: -
J: TRBJ2-4

DNA: TGTGCCAGCAGCTTAGTAGGGAGCTCCTACGAGCAGTACTTC
CDR3: CASSLVGSSYEQYF
D: -
V: TRBV7-9
size: -
J: TRBJ2-7

DNA: TGTGCCAGCAGCCAAGGGGGACAGGGGAGGCACGAGCAGTACTTC
CDR3: CASSQGGQGRHEQYF
D: TRBD1
V: TRBV14
size: -
J: TRBJ2-7

DNA: TGTGCCAGCAGTGAGCAGGGTCGGAACACTGAAGCTTTCTTT
CDR3: CASSEQGRNTEAFF
D: -
V: TRBV2
size: -
J: TRBJ1-1

DNA: TGTGCCAGCACCGGTAACAGGGGTAACTATGGCTACACCTTC
CDR3: CASTGNRGNYGYTF
D: TRBD1
V: TRBV6-5
size: -
J: TRBJ1-2

DNA: TGTGCCAGCTCACCATCCGGGACAGGGGGCGAGCAGTACTTC
CDR3: CASSPSGTGGEQYF
D: TRBD1
V: TRBV18
size: -
J: TRBJ2-7

DNA: TGTGCCTGGAACCAGGGGTACTACGAGCAGTACTTC
CDR3: CAWNQGYYEQYF
D: -
V: TRBV30
size: -
J: TRBJ2-7

DNA: TGTGCCAGCAGCGCGGACAGCCCTCGAACGGTCTCTGGAAACACCATATATTTT
CDR3: CASSADSPRTVSGNTIYF
D: -
V: TRBV9
size: -
J: TRBJ1-3

DNA: TGTGCCAGCTCACCATCCAATAGTCGGACACCCCTCCACTTT
CDR3: CASSPSNSRTPLHF
D: -
V: TRBV18
size: -
J: TRBJ1-6

DNA: TGTGCCAGCAGCCAGCTAGCAGTCCAAGAGACCCAGTACTTC
CDR3: CASSQLAVQETQYF
D: -
V: TRBV16
size: -
J: TRBJ2-5

DNA: TGTGCCAGCAGCCGACAGGGGCCGAGCTCCTACGAGCAGTACTTC
CDR3: CASSRQGPSSYEQYF
D: TRBD1
V: TRBV14
size: -
J: TRBJ2-7

DNA: TGTGCCAGCTCACCGCAGGGGGCCTCCTACGAGCAGTACTTC
CDR3: CASSPQGASYEQYF
D: TRBD1
V: TRBV18
size: -
J: TRBJ2-7

DNA: TGTGCCAGCAGCTTGGACGGACGGGGGGCAGATACGCAGTATTTT
CDR3: CASSLDGRGADTQYF
D: TRBD2
V: TRBV7-9
size: -
J: TRBJ2-3

DNA: TGTGCCAGCAGTGGCCCCGGCGGAGGGGCTTTCTTT
CDR3: CASSGPGGGAFF
D: -
V: TRBV6-5
size: few
J: TRBJ1-1

DNA: TGTGCCAGCAGCAGAGAAGGGGGCTACGAGCAGTACTTC
CDR3: CASSREGGYEQYF
D: -
V: TRBV7-2
size: -
J: TRBJ2-7

DNA: TGTGCCATCAGTGAGGTTGGTAGCGGGAGAAAGGTCTACAATGAGCAGTTCTTC
CDR3: CAISEVGSGRKVYNEQFF
D: TRBD2
V: TRBV10-3
size: -
J: TRBJ2-1

DNA: TGCGCCAGCAGTGTACAGCTTCTGGGGAGTGGAAACACCATATATTTT
CDR3: CASSVQLLGSGNTIYF
D: -
V: TRBV10-2
size: -
J: TRBJ1-3

DNA: TGTGCCAGCTCAGTCTACAGGGATGGCACTGAAGCTTTCTTT
CDR3: CASSVYRDGTEAFF
D: -
V: TRBV18
size: -
J: TRBJ1-1

DNA: TGCGCCAGCAGCCAAGAGGGGACAGGGGGCAATGGCTACACCTTC
CDR3: CASSQEGTGGNGYTF
D: TRBD1
V: TRBV4-1
size: -
J: TRBJ1-2

DNA: TGTGCCAGCAGTTTGTCCCGGGACGGGAGAAACACCATATATTTT
CDR3: CASSLSRDGRNTIYF
D: -
V: TRBV6-6
size: -
J: TRBJ1-3

DNA: TGCAGCGTTGCTCCGTCAATCGCTGAAGCTTTCTTT
CDR3: CSVAPSIAEAFF
D: -
V: TRBV29-1
size: few
J: TRBJ1-1

DNA: TGTGCCAGCAGCGTAGGGGGTTCGGGGGCCAACGTCCTGACTTTC
CDR3: CASSVGGSGANVLTF
D: -
V: TRBV9
size: -
J: TRBJ2-6

DNA: TGCGCCAGCAGTCAAGGGGGCTTGAGCTCCTACGAGCAGTACTTC
CDR3: CASSQGGLSSYEQYF
D: TRBD1
V: TRBV10-1
size: -
J: TRBJ2-7

DNA: TGCGCCAGCAAGCCACCGGAAGGGGCTTTTGAAAAACTGTTTTTT
CDR3: CASKPPEGAFEKLFF
D: -
V: TRBV4-1
size: once
J: TRBJ1-4

DNA: TGTGCCAGCAGCTTAGCGCTGAGGGGAAGCGGGAGGACCTTTGGAGAGCAGTTCTTC
CDR3: CASSLALRGSGRTFGEQFF
D: TRBD2
V: TRBV7-9
size: -
J: TRBJ2-1

DNA: TGTGCCAGCAGCCTTTCACCGGGACAGGGGACCACTGAAGCTTTCTTT
CDR3: CASSLSPGQGTTEAFF
D: TRBD1
V: TRBV5-6
size: -
J: TRBJ1-1

DNA: TGTGCCAGCTCTCCGGGACAGGGGGCGCTTGGAGGCTACACCTTC
CDR3: CASSPGQGALGGYTF
D: TRBD1
V: TRBV18
size: -
J: TRBJ1-2

DNA: TGTGCCAGCAGCTTACCGAGGGGGAATGGCTACGAGCAGTACTTC
CDR3: CASSLPRGNGYEQYF
D: -
V: TRBV7-2
size: -
J: TRBJ2-7

DNA: TGTGCCAGCAGCGCAAGGGACAGGGTTGGGGCCTACGAGCAGTACTTC
CDR3: CASSARDRVGAYEQYF
D: TRBD1
V: TRBV14
size: -
J: TRBJ2-7

DNA: TGCGCCAGCAGCCTCGTTGGGAAGGGCTTGGATGGAAACACCATATATTTT
CDR3: CASSLVGKGLDGNTIYF
D: -
V: TRBV4-3
size: -
J: TRBJ1-3

DNA: TGTGCCAGCAGCCAGGTAGCGGGGGGAGATACGCAGTATTTT
CDR3: CASSQVAGGDTQYF
D: TRBD2
V: TRBV5-8
size: once
J: TRBJ2-3

DNA: TGTGCCTGGAGTGCCCCCGTCTGGTATAATTCACCCCTCCACTTT
CDR3: CAWSAPVWYNSPLHF
D: -
V: TRBV30
size: -
J: TRBJ1-6

DNA: TGCAGCGTTCCGGGACAGGGGGCAAACTATGGCTACACCTTC
CDR3: CSVPGQGANYGYTF
D: TRBD1
V: TRBV29-1
size: -
J: TRBJ1-2

DNA: TGTGCCAGCAGGGTTAGCGGGAGGGCAGATACGCAGTATTTT
CDR3: CASRVSGRADTQYF
D: TRBD2
V: TRBV27
size: -
J: TRBJ2-3

DNA: TGTGCCAGCAGCTTAGATCTTTTCGCGGGGGGGTCAGATACGCAGTATTTT
CDR3: CASSLDLFAGGSDTQYF
D: TRBD2
V: TRBV11-2
size: -
J: TRBJ2-3

DNA: TGTGCCAGCAGCGTTTCGTGGACACCTGGAAACACCATATATTTT
CDR3: CASSVSWTPGNTIYF
D: -
V: TRBV7-2
size: -
J: TRBJ1-3

DNA: TGTGCCAGCAGCGCCCTCTCCTTTTACAATGAGCAGTTCTTC
CDR3: CASSALSFYNEQFF
D: -
V: TRBV7-2
size: -
J: TRBJ2-1

DNA: TGTGCCAGCAGCTTATTAGGGCAGGGGCCAAGCAAGGGCTACACCTTC
CDR3: CASSLLGQGPSKGYTF
D: -
V: TRBV7-9
size: -
J: TRBJ1-2

DNA: TGTGCCAGCAGTGAGCCCTCCCCAAGGGACAGGGCCTTC
CDR3: CASSEPSPRDRAF
D: TRBD1
V: TRBV6-1
size: -
J: TRBJ1-2

DNA: TGCGCCAGCAGCCTCGGGGGGGCCGGATCCTACAATGAGCAGTTCTTC
CDR3: CASSLGGAGSYNEQFF
D: TRBD2
V: TRBV5-1
size: -
J: TRBJ2-1

DNA: TGTGCCAGCAGCCAAGATCGGGGGGAGCAGTTCTTC
CDR3: CASSQDRGEQFF
D: -
V: TRBV14
size: -
J: TRBJ2-1

DNA: TGTGCCAGCAGCCCAAGACAGGGAAGCTCAACTAATGAAAAACTGTTTTTT
CDR3: CASSPRQGSSTNEKLFF
D: TRBD1
V: TRBV7-9
size: few
J: TRBJ1-4

DNA: TGTGCCAGCAGTGAAGGATGGCGAAGGGATGAAAAACTGTTTTTT
CDR3: CASSEGWRRDEKLFF
D: -
V: TRBV6-1
size: -
J: TRBJ1-4

DNA: TGTGCCAGTAGAGCCCCTGGCCCAGGAAAACTGTTTTTT
CDR3: CASRAPGPGKLFF
D: -
V: TRBV19
size: once
J: TRBJ1-4

DNA: TGTGCCAGCAGCTTAGAAGTCTCCTACAATGAGCAGTTCTTC
CDR3: CASSLEVSYNEQFF
D: -
V: TRBV7-2
size: -
J: TRBJ2-1

DNA: TGCAGCGTTCTCAGGACCTACCAAGAGACCCAGTACTTC
CDR3: CSVLRTYQETQYF
D: -
V: TRBV29-1
size: -
J: TRBJ2-5

DNA: TGTGCCAGCAGCCAAGTTGCACTAGCGGGAGGTTCCTACGAGCAGTACTTC
CDR3: CASSQVALAGGSYEQYF
D: TRBD2
V: TRBV5-4
size: -
J: TRBJ2-7